This T cell receptor (beta chain) was obtained from a study of early T cells in non-severe SARS-CoV-2 infection. For the study at large: Sequencing of bulk RNA from unsorted whole blood was done, without chain pairing.

Looked up from germline, CDR1 is MDHEN and CDR2 is SYDVKM. CDR3 length: 13 residues. V lost 5 bases and J 9 bases, leaving 15 bases between the germline ends. Researchers tagged individual cDNA molecules with unique molecular identifiers. TCRdb re-called the 5' RACE reads through MiXCR, storing one row per CDR3 protein. The table has more than 60,000 distinct CDR3 sequences, about 12% seen once. This chain connects TRBV28 to TRBJ2-3; D remains ambiguous. The clonotype was recovered from an adult who was a healthcare worker with PCR-confirmed SARS-CoV-2 infection or an uninfected control (not recorded which). Specimen: whole blood. CDR3 sequence: CASSPEDPLTQYF. CDR3 nucleotides: TGTGCCAGCAGTCCCGAGGACCCCCTAACGCAGTATTTT.